This TCR beta chain came from a study of OX40 agonist ivuxolimab in advanced cancers. Background on the study: Prior anti-PD-1, anti-PD-L1 or anti-CTLA-4 therapy did not bar entry, and approximately 43% had some. Of the patients, three showed partial responses, one with hepatocellular carcinoma and two with cutaneous melanoma.

The CDR3 contains 14 residues. The V and J ends lost 7 bases and 6 bases, in that order; junction bases with no gene match: 11. Germline CDR1 reads SQVTM; CDR2 reads ANQGSEA. The data were produced by immunoSEQ multiplex PCR, yet TCRdb's version contains in-frame clones alone and is incomplete. The sample contains 60,000 to 95,000 clones, 90% of which appear only once. The TCR sequence derives from an adult with an advanced solid tumor such as melanoma, head and neck, liver or kidney cancer. Here the sequenced sample was CD4+ or CD8+ T cells sorted from blood, taken in a trial of the OX40 agonist ivuxolimab. This chain uses TRBV29-1 with TRBJ2-7; 11 nucleotides match TRBD1. CDR3 sequence (DNA): TGCAGCGCCTTGAGAGGGACAGGGGGATCCGAGCAGTACTTC. It codes for CSALRGTGGSEQYF.